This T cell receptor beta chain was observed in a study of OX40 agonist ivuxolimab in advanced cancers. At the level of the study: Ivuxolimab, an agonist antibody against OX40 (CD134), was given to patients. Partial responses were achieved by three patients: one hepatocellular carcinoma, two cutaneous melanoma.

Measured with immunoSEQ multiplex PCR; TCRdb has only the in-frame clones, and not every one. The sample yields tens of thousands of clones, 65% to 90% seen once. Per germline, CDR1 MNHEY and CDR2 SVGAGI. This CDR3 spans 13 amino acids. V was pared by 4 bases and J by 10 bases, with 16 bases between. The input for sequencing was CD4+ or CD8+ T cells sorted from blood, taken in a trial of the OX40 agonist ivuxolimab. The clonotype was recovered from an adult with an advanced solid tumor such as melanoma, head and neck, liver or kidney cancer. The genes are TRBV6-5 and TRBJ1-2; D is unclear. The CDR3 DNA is TGTGCCAGCAGTTTGACCCTCCGAGGCACCTACACCTTC. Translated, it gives CASSLTLRGTYTF.